The present T cell receptor (beta chain) was sequenced within a study of T cell repertoires in cytomegalovirus infection. From germline, CDR1 is MGHRA and CDR2 YSYEKL. The CDR3 consists of 16 residues. The V gene end was trimmed by 3 bases and the J gene end by 4 bases; junction bases not matched to a gene: 11. Each CDR3 protein gets one entry after TCRdb re-called the reads with MiXCR. The sample includes about 250,000 distinct CDR3 sequences, 6.5% of them seen just once. This clonotype has more than one count but fewer than ten. This clonotype originated in a human donor in good health (CMV status not recorded). Some clones in this sample may be carry-over from other donors' samples. The chain is built from TRBV4-1 and TRBJ2-5; 7 bases align to TRBD1. Sequenced sample: PBMCs. In DNA form, the CDR3 reads TGCGCCAGCAGCCATGTCCCGGGACAGTTCAGAGAGACCCAGTACTTC. Protein product: CASSHVPGQFRETQYF.